Below, 9 T cell receptor beta chains from the same sample are listed, as sequenced in a study of blood T cell repertoires in COVID-19. Generated by immunoSEQ multiplex PCR, the TCRdb table keeps only in-frame clones and is missing some. The sample contains around 94,000 clones, more than 80% of which appear only once. The sample taken for sequencing was peripheral blood. Receptors were obtained from a human donor in a cohort sampled during active COVID-19.

V gene TRBV5-4 combines with J gene TRBJ2-7; D may be TRBD1 (6 bases). The CDR3 runs 13 residues. The V and J ends lost 2 bases and 5 bases respectively, with 11 bases between them. Germline assignment: CDR1 SGHNT and CDR2 YYREEE (reference sequence). The DNA for the CDR3 is TGTGCCAGCAGCTTCCCCAGGGGAGACGAGCAGTACTTC. Encoded protein: CASSFPRGDEQYF.

V gene TRBV7-9 combines with J gene TRBJ1-1; no clear D. Germline V gene sequence: CDR1 SEHNR, CDR2 FQNEAQ (reference sequence). CDR3 length: 14 amino acids. The germline V and J ends were trimmed by 7 bases and 0 bases, with 12 bases remaining between them. CDR3 sequence reads: CASNHGRLNTEAFF. The CDR3, as DNA: TGTGCCAGCAACCATGGGAGACTGAACACTGAAGCTTTCTTT.

The CDR3 region is CAWRQLGGGRAYNYGYTF. The DNA of the CDR3 is TGTGCCTGGAGACAATTGGGGGGCGGGAGGGCTTATAACTATGGCTACACCTTC. The rearrangement uses TRBV30 and TRBJ1-2, with a possible D match to TRBD1 (6 bases). This CDR3 region has 18 residues. Trimming cost V 3 bases and J 1 base, with 24 bases left between them. The germline gives CDR1 GTSNPN, CDR2 SVGIG (reference sequence).

The chain is built from TRBV18 and TRBJ1-4; weak D call: TRBD1 (5 bases). Germline CDR1 KGHSH, CDR2 LQKENI. V was pared by 4 bases and J by 8 bases, with 11 bases between. CDR3 length equals 13 residues. CDR3 residues: CASSQGLGEKLFF. The CDR3 bases are TGTGCCAGCTCACAGGGGCTGGGAGAAAAACTGTTTTTT.

This rearrangement joins TRBV2 to TRBJ1-6; D might be TRBD1 (5 bases). Between the trimmed V and J ends, which lost 1 base and 8 bases, there was a span of 12 bases. This CDR3 has 15 amino acids. Germline-derived CDR1 and CDR2 are SNHLY and FYNNEI. In DNA, the CDR3 is TGTGCCAGCAGTGAAGAGGCAGGGAGGGATTCACCCCTCCACTTT. This sequence encodes CASSEEAGRDSPLHF.

This chain joins TRBV3-1 (or the pseudogene TRBV3-2) and TRBJ2-1, with 8 bases identical to TRBD2. Germline V gene lookup returns CDR1 LGHDT and CDR2 YNNKEL (reference sequence). The CDR3 consists of 13 residues. Losses at the gene ends were 1 base for V and 12 bases for J; bases not matched to a gene: 5. CDR3 DNA sequence: TGTGCCAGCAGCCAAGCAAGCAGCGGGGGGCAGTTCTTC. It encodes CASSQASSGGQFF.

The chain has TRBV14 and TRBJ2-7; D unclear. The germline V and J ends were trimmed by 3 bases and 2 bases, with 5 bases remaining between them. The CDR3 has 12 amino acids. The germline CDR1 and CDR2 sequences are SGHDN and FVKESK. The CDR3 loop is CASSHSPYEQYF. The CDR3 DNA reads TGTGCCAGCAGCCACTCCCCCTACGAGCAGTACTTC.

The gene calls are TRBV4-2 and TRBJ1-1; D gene unclear. Germline CDR1 LGHNA, CDR2 YNFKEQ. The CDR3 has 15 residues. V gave up 0 bases and J gave up 0 bases, with 8 bases separating them. The CDR3 DNA reads TGTGCCAGCAGCCAAGATGGCGGGGTGAACACTGAAGCTTTCTTT. This gives the protein CASSQDGGVNTEAFF.

The rearrangement joins TRBV19 to TRBJ2-3, with D possibly being TRBD2 (5 bases). The CDR3 is made up of 16 amino acids. Per the germline V gene, CDR1 is LNHDA and CDR2 is SQIVND (reference sequence). V lost 1 base and J 5 bases, leaving 16 bases between the germline ends. CDR3 sequence (DNA): TGTGCCAGTAGTATAGGTGGAGTCCAGCGGATAGATACGCAGTATTTT. Its translation: CASSIGGVQRIDTQYF. The whole variable domain, remainder taken from reference TRBV19 and TRBJ2-3, is DGGITQSPKYLFRKEGQNVTLSCEQNLNHDAMYWYRQDPGQGLRLIYYSQIVNDFQKGDIAEGYSVSREKKESFPLTVTSAQKNPTAFYLCASSIGGVQRIDTQYFGPGTRLTVL.